These 14 T cell receptor beta chains came from one sample sequenced in a study of tumor-infiltrating lymphocytes in localized non-small cell lung cancer listed by TCRdb under 2021. Library method: the immunoSEQ multiplex PCR assay. TCRdb carries this immuneACCESS record with in-frame sequences only. Its versions omit some clonotypes, under half of them owing to an unresolved V gene in the studies checked, with the rest unexplained. Across this sample there are 12,000 or so clones, with 78% seen only once. The ten largest clones add up to roughly 4.5% of the sample. Material for sequencing was lung tumor tissue. The receptors were sampled from a human donor with non-small cell lung cancer.

V gene TRBV5-4 combines with J gene TRBJ2-6; unclear D gene. The CDR3 consists of 16 residues. The germline CDR1 and CDR2 sequences are SGHNT and YYREEE (reference sequence). Trimming took off 0 bases at V and 0 bases at J, with 7 bases between the two ends. The CDR3 sequence is CASSLGSNSGANVLTF. CDR3 sequence (DNA): TGTGCCAGCAGCTTGGGGTCGAACTCTGGGGCCAACGTCCTGACTTTC.

The rearrangement uses TRBV5-6 and TRBJ1-2; D gene unclear. The CDR3 is 13 residues long. CDR1 and CDR2 (germline): SGHDT, YYEEEE. With 0 bases removed from V and 4 bases from J, the gap between germline ends came to 7 bases. Written as DNA, the CDR3 is TGTGCCAGCAGCTTGGGGGCACTCTATGGCTACACCTTC. Translating gives CASSLGALYGYTF.

This clone is labeled as medium-sized. The V call is TRBV7-2, the J call TRBJ2-2; no firm D call. Germline CDR1 and CDR2: SGHTA and FQGNSA. V shed 2 bases and J shed 7 bases, with 2 bases lying between them. The CDR3 totals 11 residues. In DNA, the CDR3 is TGTGCCAGCAGCTTAAACGGGGAGCTGTTTTTT. Translation gives CASSLNGELFF.

The CDR3 nucleotides are TGTGCCAGCAGCTTGGGGAAGGGGCGCTGGTACACCGGGGAGCTGTTTTTT. Amino acids: CASSLGKGRWYTGELFF. The chain joins TRBV11-3 to TRBJ2-2; D possibly corresponds to TRBD1 (5 bases). Trimming pared 3 bases from V and 3 bases from J, leaving 17 bases between. Germline assignment: CDR1 SGHNT and CDR2 YENEEA. The CDR3 consists of 17 residues.

This clone showed up just once. The gene calls are TRBV9 and TRBJ2-3; D gene unclear. The germline V gene has CDR1 SGDLS and CDR2 YYNGEE. This CDR3 has 15 amino acids. The ends were cut back, 4 bases at V and 6 bases at J, with 18 bases in the middle. The CDR3 spells CASSQVSKVRDTQYF. CDR3 sequence (DNA): TGTGCCAGCAGCCAAGTCTCCAAGGTTAGGGATACGCAGTATTTT.

The chain joins TRBV27 to TRBJ2-5, with 11 positions matching TRBD2. Germline CDR1 reads MNHEY; CDR2 reads SMNVEV (reference sequence). V lost 4 bases to trimming and J lost 1 base; unmatched junction nucleotides: 2. The CDR3 is 15 amino acids. CDR3 nucleotide sequence: TGTGCCAGCAGTTCGGGACTAGCGGCCCAAGAGACCCAGTACTTC. Protein sequence: CASSSGLAAQETQYF.

This sequence joins TRBV5-1 and TRBJ2-5, with unresolved D. The CDR3 has 14 amino acids. V dropped 1 base and J dropped 3 bases, with 10 bases sitting between them. Germline CDR1 is SGHRS and CDR2 is YFSETQ. The CDR3 protein is CASSLLGGKETQYF. CDR3 nucleotides: TGCGCCAGCAGCTTGTTAGGCGGAAAAGAGACCCAGTACTTC.

CDR3 sequence: CASSLVAGRSTDTQYF. The CDR3 DNA reads as TGTGCCAGCAGCTTAGTAGCGGGACGTAGCACAGATACGCAGTATTTT. The chain carries TRBV7-2 and TRBJ2-3, with TRBD2 identical over 8 bases. The CDR3 sequence is 16 residues long. The germline V gene has CDR1 SGHTA and CDR2 FQGNSA. V trimming: 1 base; J trimming: 0 bases; junction bases outside the gene matches: 3.

J is TRBJ2-3 and V is TRBV5-1, with D possibly TRBD2 on 6 matching bases. The germline V gene encodes CDR1 SGHRS and CDR2 YFSETQ. CDR3 length equals 15 residues. Deletions cut 7 bases from V and 1 base from J, with 16 bases between. The CDR3 sequence: CASGLGASGTDTQYF. Here the CDR3 DNA reads TGCGCCAGCGGCCTCGGGGCTAGCGGCACAGATACGCAGTATTTT.

This clone came up once. The chain has TRBV7-2 and TRBJ1-5, with D uncertain. Germline V lookup: CDR1 SGHTA, CDR2 FQGNSA. V shed 5 bases and J shed 8 bases, with 13 bases lying between them. This CDR3 comprises 13 residues. The CDR3 here is CASSPNGPEPQHF. In DNA, the CDR3 is TGTGCCAGCAGCCCCAACGGGCCCGAGCCCCAGCATTTT.

The CDR3 loop reads CASSLGTGAGANVLTF. CDR3 coding DNA: TGTGCCAGCAGCTTGGGGACAGGGGCTGGGGCCAACGTCCTGACTTTC. The chain couples TRBV5-4 to TRBJ2-6, with 9 bases matching TRBD1. In germline, CDR1 is SGHNT, CDR2 YYREEE (reference sequence). This CDR3 comprises 16 residues. The trim removed 0 bases at V and 2 bases at J, leaving 0 bases unmatched.

DNA for the CDR3: TGTGCCAGCAGGGTTACAGGGGGGTCCTACGAGCAGTACTTC. Amino acid sequence: CASRVTGGSYEQYF. The rearrangement links TRBV27 to TRBJ2-7; 8 nucleotides agree with TRBD1. CDR3 size: 14 residues. After removal of 6 bases from V and 1 base from J, the junction contained 5 bases not matched to a gene. Germline CDR1 reads MNHEY; CDR2 reads SMNVEV (reference sequence).

The chain recombines TRBV29-1 with TRBJ1-2; D perhaps matches TRBD1 (6 bases). V was trimmed by 1 base and J by 3 bases, leaving 12 bases between them. The germline CDR1 and CDR2 sequences are SQVTM and ANQGSEA. The CDR3 is 14 amino acids. CDR3 sequence (DNA): TGCAGCGTTGAAGCGATACAGGGACACTATGGCTACACCTTC. Protein sequence: CSVEAIQGHYGYTF.

The genes are TRBV19 and TRBJ1-5; 9 bases are shared with TRBD1. The CDR3 is 15 residues long. Germline CDR1 reads LNHDA; CDR2 reads SQIVND (reference sequence). V was clipped by 4 bases and J by 5 bases; unmatched bases: 6. The CDR3 spells CASSTPGTGHQPQHF. For the CDR3, the DNA is TGTGCCAGTAGTACCCCAGGGACAGGGCATCAGCCCCAGCATTTT. The complete variable domain, with remaining parts taken from reference TRBV19 and TRBJ1-5, reads DGGITQSPKYLFRKEGQNVTLSCEQNLNHDAMYWYRQDPGQGLRLIYYSQIVNDFQKGDIAEGYSVSREKKESFPLTVTSAQKNPTAFYLCASSTPGTGHQPQHFGDGTRLSIL.